This T cell receptor beta chain was captured in a study of T-cell reconstitution after alpha-beta-depleted transplantation in children listed by TCRdb under 2016. Study-wide context: Using TCR repertoire profiling, the study followed T-cell immune reconstitution in a quantitative way in children after TCRalphabeta/CD19-depleted allogeneic hematopoietic cell transplantation.

Taken from the germline V gene (reference sequence), the CDR1 and CDR2 loops are SGHKS and YYEKEE. V is cut back by 4 bases and J by 5 bases, with 7 bases in the junction unmatched. From its cysteine to its phenylalanine, the CDR3 spans 14 amino acids. Only CDR3 DNA is held: 42 bases, read in frame from base 1. Libraries were made using PCR. For sequencing, an Illumina HiSeq 2500 was employed. To normalize quantification of the TCRbeta repertoire, the TCR libraries were built with molecular barcoding that relied on unique molecular identifiers. The raw public data were reprocessed by TCRdb itself: fastp quality trimming at Q25, MiXCR clonotype calling, in-frame beta chains only. Every distinct CDR3 protein forms one entry, paired with its most common genes and DNA. This sample is represented by approximately 210,000 distinct CDR3 sequences; about 14% of them were singletons. Around 13% of the sample comes from the top ten.

About this clonotype itself: The antigen this receptor binds is unknown. It has no much larger one-base neighbor in the sample; base qualities were not kept.

This receptor was taken from a human donor who donated a stem cell graft to a child with acute lymphoblastic leukemia. The source material was PBMCs from the stem cell graft donor, sampled from the stem cell graft. In this chain, TRBV5-5 is recombined with TRBJ2-7; TRBD1 matches 9 bases in the middle. The CDR3 sequence is CASSPGQGDHEQYF. The DNA reads TGTGCCAGCAGCCCGGGACAGGGAGACCACGAGCAGTACTTC.